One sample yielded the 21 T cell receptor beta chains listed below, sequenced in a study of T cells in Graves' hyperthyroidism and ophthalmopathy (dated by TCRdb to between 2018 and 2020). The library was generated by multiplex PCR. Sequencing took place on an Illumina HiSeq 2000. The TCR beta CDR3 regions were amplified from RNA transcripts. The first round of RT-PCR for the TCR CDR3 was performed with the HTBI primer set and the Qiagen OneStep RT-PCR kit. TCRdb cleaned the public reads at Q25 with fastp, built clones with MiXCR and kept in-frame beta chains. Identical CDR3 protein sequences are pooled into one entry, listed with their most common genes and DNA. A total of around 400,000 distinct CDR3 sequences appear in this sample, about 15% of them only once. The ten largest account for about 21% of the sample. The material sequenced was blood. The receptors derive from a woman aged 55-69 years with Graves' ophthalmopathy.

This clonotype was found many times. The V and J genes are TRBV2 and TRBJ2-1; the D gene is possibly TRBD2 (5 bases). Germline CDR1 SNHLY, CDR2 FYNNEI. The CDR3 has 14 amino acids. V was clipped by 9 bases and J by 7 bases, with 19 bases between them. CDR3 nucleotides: TGTGCCAGTACAGAACGGCGGGTACGAAATGAGCAGTTCTTC. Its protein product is CASTERRVRNEQFF.

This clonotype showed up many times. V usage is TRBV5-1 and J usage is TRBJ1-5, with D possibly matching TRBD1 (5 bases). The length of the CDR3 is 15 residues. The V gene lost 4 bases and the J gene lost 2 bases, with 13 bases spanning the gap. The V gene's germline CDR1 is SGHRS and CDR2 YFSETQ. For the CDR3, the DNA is TGCGCCAGCAGCCAGACAGCCGGCGGCAATCAGCCCCAGCATTTT. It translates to CASSQTAGGNQPQHF.

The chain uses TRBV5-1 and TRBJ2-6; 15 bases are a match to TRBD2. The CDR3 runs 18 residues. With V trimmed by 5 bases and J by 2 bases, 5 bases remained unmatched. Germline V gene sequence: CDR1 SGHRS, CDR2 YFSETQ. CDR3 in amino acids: CASRRTSGRAPGANVLTF. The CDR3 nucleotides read TGCGCCAGCAGACGGACTAGCGGGAGGGCCCCTGGGGCCAACGTCCTGACTTTC.

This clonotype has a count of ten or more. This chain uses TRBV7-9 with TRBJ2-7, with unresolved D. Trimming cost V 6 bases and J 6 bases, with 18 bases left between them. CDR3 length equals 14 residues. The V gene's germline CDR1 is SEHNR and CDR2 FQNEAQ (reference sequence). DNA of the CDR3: TGTGCCAGCAGTCCCCCCGACCGGAGAGGCGAGCAGTACTTC. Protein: CASSPPDRRGEQYF.

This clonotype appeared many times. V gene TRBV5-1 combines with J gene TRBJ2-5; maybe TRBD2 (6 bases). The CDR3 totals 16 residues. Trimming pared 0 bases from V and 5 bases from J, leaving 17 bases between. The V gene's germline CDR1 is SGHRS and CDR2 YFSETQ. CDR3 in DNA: TGCGCCAGCAGCTTGGGGACCACCGGGACTGGGGAGACCCAGTACTTC. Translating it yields CASSLGTTGTGETQYF.

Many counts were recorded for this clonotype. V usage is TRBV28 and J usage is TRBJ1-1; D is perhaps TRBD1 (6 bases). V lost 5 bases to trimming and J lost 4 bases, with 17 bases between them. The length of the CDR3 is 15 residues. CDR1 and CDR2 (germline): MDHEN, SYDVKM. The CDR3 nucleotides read TGTGCCAGCAGTCCCCCGGACAGACGGACCACTGAAGCTTTCTTT. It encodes CASSPPDRRTTEAFF.

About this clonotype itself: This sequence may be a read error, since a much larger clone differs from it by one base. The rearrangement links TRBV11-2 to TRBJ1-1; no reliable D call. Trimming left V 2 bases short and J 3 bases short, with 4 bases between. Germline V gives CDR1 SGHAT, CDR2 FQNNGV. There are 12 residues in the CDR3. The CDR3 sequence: CASSLQDTEAFF. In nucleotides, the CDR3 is TGTGCCAGCAGCTTACAGGACACTGAAGCTTTCTTT. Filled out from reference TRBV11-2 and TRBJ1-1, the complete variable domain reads EAGVAQSPRYKIIEKRQSVAFWCNPISGHATLYWYQQILGQGPKLLIQFQNNGVVDDSQLPKDRFSAERLKGVDSTLKIQPAKLEDSAVYLCASSLQDTEAFFGQGTRLTVV.

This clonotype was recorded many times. The CDR3 DNA is TGCGCCAGCAGCCCCGGGACATTCCAAGAGACCCAGTACTTC. It encodes CASSPGTFQETQYF. V is TRBV5-1 and J is TRBJ2-5, with a possible D match to TRBD1 (6 bases). Germline V gene sequence: CDR1 SGHRS, CDR2 YFSETQ. This CDR3 has 14 residues. Trimming stripped 4 bases from V and 1 base from J, with 11 bases between.

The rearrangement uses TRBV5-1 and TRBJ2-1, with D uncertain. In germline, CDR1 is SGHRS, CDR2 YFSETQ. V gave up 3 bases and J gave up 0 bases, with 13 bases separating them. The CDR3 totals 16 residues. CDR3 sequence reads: CASSSNTDRSYNEQFF. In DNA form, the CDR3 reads TGCGCCAGCAGCTCAAACACGGATCGCTCCTACAATGAGCAGTTCTTC.

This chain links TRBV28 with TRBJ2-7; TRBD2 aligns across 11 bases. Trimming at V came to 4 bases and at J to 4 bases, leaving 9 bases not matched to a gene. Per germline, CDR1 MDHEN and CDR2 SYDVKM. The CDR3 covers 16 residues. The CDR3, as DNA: TGTGCCAGCAGTTCTCGGACTAGCGGGTTTACATACGAGCAGTACTTC. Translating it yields CASSSRTSGFTYEQYF.

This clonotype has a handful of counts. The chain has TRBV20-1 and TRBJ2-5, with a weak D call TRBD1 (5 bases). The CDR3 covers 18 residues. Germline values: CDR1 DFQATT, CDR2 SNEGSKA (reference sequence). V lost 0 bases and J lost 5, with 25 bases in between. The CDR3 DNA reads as TGCAGTGCTAGAGATATCGTCGGCGGCAGGGTTTTATCTGAGACCCAGTACTTC. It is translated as CSARDIVGGRVLSETQYF.

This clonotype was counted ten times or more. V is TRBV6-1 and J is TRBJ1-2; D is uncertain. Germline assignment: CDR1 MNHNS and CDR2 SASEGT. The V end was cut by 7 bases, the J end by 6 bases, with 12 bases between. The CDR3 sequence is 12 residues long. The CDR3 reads CASTNGVHGYTF. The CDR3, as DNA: TGTGCCAGCACCAATGGAGTCCATGGCTACACCTTC.

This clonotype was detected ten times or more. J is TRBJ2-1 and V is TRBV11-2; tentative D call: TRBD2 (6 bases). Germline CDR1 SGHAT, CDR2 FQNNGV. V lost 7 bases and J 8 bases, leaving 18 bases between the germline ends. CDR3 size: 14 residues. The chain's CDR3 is CASIWAGMGDEQFF. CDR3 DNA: TGTGCCAGCATCTGGGCGGGAATGGGAGATGAGCAGTTCTTC. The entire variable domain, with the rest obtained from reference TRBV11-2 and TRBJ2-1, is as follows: EAGVAQSPRYKIIEKRQSVAFWCNPISGHATLYWYQQILGQGPKLLIQFQNNGVVDDSQLPKDRFSAERLKGVDSTLKIQPAKLEDSAVYLCASIWAGMGDEQFFGPGTRLTVL.

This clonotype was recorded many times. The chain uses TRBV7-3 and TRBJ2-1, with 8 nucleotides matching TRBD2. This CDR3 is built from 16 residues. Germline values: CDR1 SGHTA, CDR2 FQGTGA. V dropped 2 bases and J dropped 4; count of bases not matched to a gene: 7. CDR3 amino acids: CASSLRSGNPYNEQFF. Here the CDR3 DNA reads TGTGCCAGCAGCTTACGTAGCGGGAACCCTTACAATGAGCAGTTCTTC.

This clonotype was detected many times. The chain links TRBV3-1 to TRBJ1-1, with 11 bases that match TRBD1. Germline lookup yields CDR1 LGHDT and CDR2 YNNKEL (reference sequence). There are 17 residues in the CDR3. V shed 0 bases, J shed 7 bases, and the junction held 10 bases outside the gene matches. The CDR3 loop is CASSQDLSGTGGREAFF. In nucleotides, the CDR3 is TGTGCCAGCAGCCAAGATCTTTCAGGGACAGGGGGACGTGAAGCTTTCTTT. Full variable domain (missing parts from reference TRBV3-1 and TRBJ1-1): DTAVSQTPKYLVTQMGNDKSIKCEQNLGHDTMYWYKQDSKKFLKIMFSYNNKELIINETVPNRFSPKSPDKAHLNLHINSLELGDSAVYFCASSQDLSGTGGREAFFGQGTRLTVV.

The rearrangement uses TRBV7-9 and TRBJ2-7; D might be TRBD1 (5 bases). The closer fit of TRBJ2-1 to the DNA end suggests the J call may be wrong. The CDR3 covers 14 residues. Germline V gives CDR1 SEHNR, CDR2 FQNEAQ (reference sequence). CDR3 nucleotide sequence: TGTGCCAGCAGCTTAGGGCAGGGTATTTACGAGCAGTTCTTC. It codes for CASSLGQGIYEQFF.

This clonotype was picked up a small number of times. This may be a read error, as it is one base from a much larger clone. DNA for the CDR3: TGTGCCAGCAGTGGGGACGGGAACATTCAGTACTTC. Translating gives CASSGDGNIQYF. This chain links TRBV12-3 or TRBV12-4 with TRBJ2-4; tentatively, D is TRBD1 or TRBD2 (5 bases each). The CDR3 is made up of 12 amino acids. V lost 5 bases and J lost 7, with 9 bases in between.

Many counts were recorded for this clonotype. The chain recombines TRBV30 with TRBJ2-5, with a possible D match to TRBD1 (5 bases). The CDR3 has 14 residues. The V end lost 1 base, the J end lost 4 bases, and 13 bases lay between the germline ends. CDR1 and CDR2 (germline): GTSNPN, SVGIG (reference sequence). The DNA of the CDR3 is TGTGCCTGGAGTGAAGAACAGGCTGGAGAGACCCAGTACTTC. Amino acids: CAWSEEQAGETQYF.

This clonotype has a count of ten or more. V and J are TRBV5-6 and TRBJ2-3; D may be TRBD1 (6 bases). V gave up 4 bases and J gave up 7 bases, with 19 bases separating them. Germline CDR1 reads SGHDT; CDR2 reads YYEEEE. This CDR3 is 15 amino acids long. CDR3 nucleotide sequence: TGTGCCAGCAGCGGAAGGACAGCCCTGTATCATACGCAGTATTTT. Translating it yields CASSGRTALYHTQYF.

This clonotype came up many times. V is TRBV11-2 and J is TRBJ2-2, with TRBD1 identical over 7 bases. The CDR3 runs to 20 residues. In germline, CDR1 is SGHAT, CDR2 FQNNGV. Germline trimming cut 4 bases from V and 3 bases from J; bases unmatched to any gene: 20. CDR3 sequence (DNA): TGTGCCAGCAGCTCTAAGAGGTTCCGCCCGGGACAGCCTTACACCGGGGAGCTGTTTTTT. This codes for CASSSKRFRPGQPYTGELFF.

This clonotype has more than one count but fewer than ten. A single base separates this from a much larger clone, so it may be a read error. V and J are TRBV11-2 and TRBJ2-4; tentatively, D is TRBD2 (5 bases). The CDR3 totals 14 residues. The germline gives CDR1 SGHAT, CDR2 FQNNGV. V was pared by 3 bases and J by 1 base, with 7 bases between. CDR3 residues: CASSFSGAKNIQYF. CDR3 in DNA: TGTGCCAGCAGCTTCTCGGGGGCCAAAAACATTCAGTACTTC.